This T cell receptor beta chain stems from a study of shared clonotypes between healthy human individuals. The CDR3 loop spans 19 amino acids. In germline, CDR1 is SGDLS, CDR2 YYNGEE. V gave up 4 bases and J gave up 3 bases, with 26 bases separating them. Comment on this clone: Its target is not known.

The study, taken as a whole, reports: Among donors, the sharing of clonotypes was expected to be influenced by sequencing depth. Compared with memory subsets, naive subsets generally had larger estimated richness.

CD45RO-negative cells were positively selected for CCR7, leaving out terminally differentiated effector memory CD45RA+ cells. Profiled with immunoSEQ multiplex PCR; TCRdb holds only in-frame clones, not every one. The repertoire holds some 740,000 clones, with approximately 92% as singletons. Specimen: naive CD8+ T cells sorted from blood. V and J are TRBV9 and TRBJ2-1; D is uncertain. This receptor was taken from a man aged 25-45 years in good health. Written as DNA, the CDR3 is TGTGCCAGCAGCACAAGCAATTCCGGTAATCATCAAAACTACAATGAGCAGTTCTTC. Translating gives CASSTSNSGNHQNYNEQFF.